This passage covers 5 T cell receptor beta chains from one sample sequenced in a study of T cells in Graves' hyperthyroidism and ophthalmopathy. Authors of the study amplified TCR beta CDR3 regions from RNA transcripts. TCR CDR3 underwent first-round RT-PCR with the HTBI primer set. A single record per CDR3 protein comes from TCRdb applying MiXCR to the multiplex PCR reads. Of 650,000 to 800,000 distinct CDR3 sequences listed, over 40% are singletons. Input material: peripheral blood or thyroid tissue (not recorded which). These receptors all stem from an adult man with Graves' disease, either hyperthyroidism or ophthalmopathy (not recorded which).

This clonotype was found many times. The chain uses TRBV7-9 and TRBJ1-3; D might be TRBD1 (6 bases). V was cut by 5 bases and J by 3 bases, with 11 bases left in between. The CDR3 spans 14 residues. The germline gives CDR1 SEHNR, CDR2 FQNEAQ (reference sequence). CDR3 nucleotide sequence: TGTGCCAGCAGCCCTGAGACAGGTGGAAACACCATATATTTT. It codes for CASSPETGGNTIYF.

J is TRBJ1-5 and V is TRBV2, with D possibly matching TRBD1 (6 bases). Trimming left V 1 base short and J 2 bases short, with 9 bases between. The CDR3 runs to 15 residues. The germline gives CDR1 SNHLY, CDR2 FYNNEI. CDR3 residues: CASSEEPGGNQPQHF. CDR3 DNA: TGTGCCAGCAGTGAAGAGCCAGGGGGCAATCAGCCCCAGCATTTT.

Ten or more counts support this clonotype. The chain uses TRBV6-5 and TRBJ1-2; D not certain. Per the germline V gene, CDR1 is MNHEY and CDR2 is SVGAGI. The CDR3 length is 16 residues. V lost 0 bases, J lost 2 bases, and 13 bases lay in between. This CDR3 reads CASSYSFDPGNYGYTF. The CDR3 DNA follows: TGTGCCAGCAGTTACTCGTTCGACCCCGGGAACTATGGCTACACCTTC.

This clonotype was seen many times. The chain is built from TRBV20-1 and TRBJ2-5; D is ambiguous. Germline V gene data show CDR1 as DFQATT and CDR2 as SNEGSKA (reference sequence). The CDR3 consists of 13 residues. V lost 7 bases and J 1 base, leaving 13 bases between the germline ends. CDR3 sequence: CSGGLRSQETQYF. The DNA for the CDR3 is TGCAGTGGAGGTCTGCGGTCCCAAGAGACCCAGTACTTC.

This clonotype was counted between two and nine times. The genes are TRBV20-1 and TRBJ1-2, with no clear D. Trimming pared 0 bases from V and 2 bases from J, leaving 13 bases between. The CDR3 has 15 residues. Germline V gene sequence: CDR1 DFQATT, CDR2 SNEGSKA (reference sequence). For the CDR3, the DNA is TGCAGTGCTAGAGATCTGGTGGCCCCCAACTATGGCTACACCTTC. Its translation is CSARDLVAPNYGYTF.